The 21 T cell receptor beta chains reported below all come from one sample, sequenced in a study of identical twins. Each CDR3 protein gets one entry after TCRdb re-called the 5' RACE reads with MiXCR. The sample carries approximately 700,000 distinct CDR3 sequences, 15% to 20% recorded once. The same sample was also used in a study of T cells expressing NK-cell markers.

Sequencing input: PBMCs. The receptors here all came from a young woman in good health.

The chain couples TRBV6-2 or TRBV6-3 to TRBJ2-7, with 10 bases that match TRBD1. This CDR3 comprises 15 residues. With 7 bases clipped from V and 2 bases from J, the junction kept 8 bases outside the gene matches. Germline V gives CDR1 MNHEY, CDR2 SVGEGT. DNA for the CDR3: TGTGCCAGCAACAAACCGGGACAGGGGCCCTACGAGCAGTACTTC. Its translation: CASNKPGQGPYEQYF.

This chain connects TRBV5-1 to TRBJ2-5; D might be TRBD1 or TRBD2, each matching 5 bases. V lost 1 base and J lost 2, with 9 bases in between. The CDR3 contains 14 residues. Germline V gene lookup returns CDR1 SGHRS and CDR2 YFSETQ. The CDR3 here is CASSLLGTQETQYF. The CDR3 DNA follows: TGCGCCAGCAGCTTGTTGGGGACGCAAGAGACCCAGTACTTC.

The table lists this clonotype with a few counts. CDR3 loop: CASSLRAENYNEQFF. The CDR3 region has the DNA TGTGCCAGCAGCTTACGGGCGGAGAACTACAATGAGCAGTTCTTC. This chain joins TRBV7-2 and TRBJ2-1; D is undetermined. The CDR3 contains 15 residues. Trimming took 2 bases from V and 3 from J, leaving 11 bases between them. Germline V gives CDR1 SGHTA, CDR2 FQGNSA.

This clonotype was seen only a few times. V gene TRBV7-9 combines with J gene TRBJ2-5, with a tentative D call TRBD2 (5 bases). Germline loops: CDR1 SEHNR, CDR2 FQNEAQ (reference sequence). With 10 bases removed from V and 1 base from J, the gap between germline ends came to 13 bases. The CDR3 is 13 residues long. DNA of the CDR3: TGTGCCACCGCTTCCAGCGGCCAAGAGACCCAGTACTTC. The encoded protein is CATASSGQETQYF.

This clonotype was counted between two and nine times. The V and J genes are TRBV30 and TRBJ2-1; D gene unclear. This CDR3 comprises 12 residues. Germline V lookup: CDR1 GTSNPN, CDR2 SVGIG (reference sequence). V lost 0 bases and J 0 bases, leaving 0 bases between the germline ends. CDR3 residues: CAWSVSYNEQFF. The CDR3 DNA is TGTGCCTGGAGTGTCTCCTACAATGAGCAGTTCTTC.

This clonotype was recorded many times. The rearrangement joins TRBV7-9 to TRBJ1-1; the D gene is possibly TRBD1 (6 bases). Germline lookup yields CDR1 SEHNR and CDR2 FQNEAQ (reference sequence). The V and J ends lost 7 bases and 11 bases respectively, with 17 bases between them. The length of the CDR3 is 12 residues. The CDR3 nucleotides read TGTGCCAGCACCCCTACGGCGGGGGGCGCTTTCTTT. Residues: CASTPTAGGAFF.

The chain joins TRBV5-1 to TRBJ2-3; D is ambiguous. In germline, CDR1 is SGHRS, CDR2 YFSETQ. V dropped 3 bases and J dropped 4 bases, with 9 bases sitting between them. CDR3 length: 13 amino acids. CDR3: CASSSNMPDTQYF. The CDR3 DNA follows: TGCGCCAGCAGCTCCAATATGCCAGATACGCAGTATTTT. The full variable domain, its missing parts supplied by reference TRBV5-1 and TRBJ2-3, is KAGVTQTPRYLIKTRGQQVTLSCSPISGHRSVSWYQQTPGQGLQFLFEYFSETQRNKGNFPGRFSGRQFSNSRSEMNVSTLELGDSALYLCASSSNMPDTQYFGPGTRLTVL.

This chain connects TRBV5-1 to TRBJ2-5, with 7 nucleotides matching TRBD1. Germline V gene data show CDR1 as SGHRS and CDR2 as YFSETQ. V shed 2 bases and J 1 base; nucleotides not matched to a gene: 5. CDR3 size: 15 residues. CDR3 protein: CASSFSGQAQETQYF. CDR3 DNA: TGCGCCAGCAGCTTCTCTGGACAGGCCCAAGAGACCCAGTACTTC.

This clonotype was detected a few times. The CDR3 DNA reads as TGCAGTGCTCGGGACAGGGGGGCCAAAAACATTCAGTACTTC. As protein: CSARDRGAKNIQYF. This chain connects TRBV20-1 to TRBJ2-4; TRBD1 aligns across 11 bases. V lost 5 bases to trimming and J lost 1 base; unmatched junction nucleotides: 1. Germline assignment: CDR1 DFQATT and CDR2 SNEGSKA (reference sequence). The CDR3 spans 14 residues.

Only a few counts were recorded for this clonotype. This sequence joins TRBV29-1 and TRBJ2-6; D uncertain. CDR3 length: 13 amino acids. Between the trimmed V and J ends, which lost 6 bases and 4 bases, there was a span of 10 bases. Germline V gene data show CDR1 as SQVTM and CDR2 as ANQGSEA. The DNA for the CDR3 is TGCAGCGTAGTAGTTGCAGGGGCCAACGTCCTGACTTTC. Translating gives CSVVVAGANVLTF.

V and J are TRBV20-1 and TRBJ1-5; D is perhaps TRBD1 (6 bases). This CDR3 is built from 12 residues. Germline lookup yields CDR1 DFQATT and CDR2 SNEGSKA (reference sequence). The chain's CDR3 is CSSTGNNQPQHF. The CDR3 DNA follows: TGCAGCTCTACAGGGAACAATCAGCCCCAGCATTTT.

The V gene is TRBV29-1, the J gene TRBJ2-1; the D is unclear. The V gene's germline CDR1 is SQVTM and CDR2 ANQGSEA. The CDR3 contains 12 residues. V was clipped by 3 bases and J by 2 bases, with 5 bases between them. CDR3 bases: TGCAGCGTTGAGCGGACCTACAATGAGCAGTTCTTC. Protein: CSVERTYNEQFF.

The rearrangement uses TRBV7-6 and TRBJ2-7; D is possibly TRBD1 (6 bases). The V end lost 5 bases, the J end lost 3 bases, and 14 bases lay between the germline ends. Germline-derived CDR1 and CDR2 are SGHVS and FNYEAQ. The CDR3 totals 14 residues. CDR3 in DNA: TGTGCCAGCAGCCCGGCCCGGGACAACTACGAGCAGTACTTC. Encoded protein: CASSPARDNYEQYF. The full variable domain, completed using reference TRBV7-6 and TRBJ2-7, is GAGVSQSPRYKVTKRGQDVALRCDPISGHVSLYWYRQALGQGPEFLTYFNYEAQQDKSGLPNDRFSAERPEGSISTLTIQRTEQRDSAMYRCASSPARDNYEQYFGPGTRLTVT.

The chain employs TRBV5-1 and TRBJ2-1; D ambiguous. Trimming cost V 4 bases and J 5 bases, with 13 bases left between them. The germline V gene encodes CDR1 SGHRS and CDR2 YFSETQ. The CDR3 loop spans 14 amino acids. The CDR3 loop reads CASSGRTRNNEQFF. The CDR3 bases are TGCGCCAGCAGCGGTAGAACCCGAAACAATGAGCAGTTCTTC. Filled out from reference TRBV5-1 and TRBJ2-1, the complete variable domain reads KAGVTQTPRYLIKTRGQQVTLSCSPISGHRSVSWYQQTPGQGLQFLFEYFSETQRNKGNFPGRFSGRQFSNSRSEMNVSTLELGDSALYLCASSGRTRNNEQFFGPGTRLTVL.

The gene calls are TRBV7-6 and TRBJ2-1, with D perhaps TRBD1 or TRBD2 (6 bases each). The V end lost 2 bases, the J end lost 4 bases, and 12 bases lay between the germline ends. Germline V gives CDR1 SGHVS, CDR2 FNYEAQ. This CDR3 comprises 15 residues. In nucleotides, the CDR3 is TGTGCCAGCAGCTTATACGGCGGGACATACAATGAGCAGTTCTTC. Translation gives CASSLYGGTYNEQFF.

This clonotype was detected only a few times. V usage is TRBV12-3 or TRBV12-4 and J usage is TRBJ2-3, with a tentative D call TRBD2 (5 bases). This CDR3 contains 15 residues. Trimming removed 6 bases at V and 7 bases at J, with 20 bases between. In DNA, the CDR3 is TGTGCCAGCAGCTTGGGTGGGAGCCAAAAGAATACGCAGTATTTT. This gives the protein CASSLGGSQKNTQYF.

The V call is TRBV5-6, the J call TRBJ1-2, with TRBD1 as a possible D gene (6 bases). This CDR3 comprises 13 residues. Germline V lookup: CDR1 SGHDT, CDR2 YYEEEE. Trimming cost V 3 bases and J 8 bases, with 14 bases left between them. CDR3 nucleotides: TGTGCCAGCAGCTCCCGTCGTGGGGGCGGCTACACCTTC. Protein: CASSSRRGGGYTF.

The chain uses TRBV7-3 and TRBJ2-3, with 9 bases that match TRBD2. Germline V gene data show CDR1 as SGHTA and CDR2 as FQGTGA. This CDR3 spans 16 amino acids. The junction had 10 bases not matched to a gene; V was cut back by 5 bases and J by 4 bases. Here the CDR3 DNA reads TGTGCCAGCAGCCCCATTAGCGGGGGTGACGCAGATACGCAGTATTTT. This codes for CASSPISGGDADTQYF. The full variable domain, rest sourced from reference TRBV7-3 and TRBJ2-3, is GAGVSQTPSNKVTEKGKYVELRCDPISGHTALYWYRQSLGQGPEFLIYFQGTGAADDSGLPNDRFFAVRPEGSVSTLKIQRTERGDSAVYLCASSPISGGDADTQYFGPGTRLTVL.

The J gene is TRBJ2-2, the V gene TRBV7-9, with D maybe TRBD1 (5 bases). Germline CDR1 SEHNR, CDR2 FQNEAQ (reference sequence). There are 14 residues in the CDR3. With 0 bases removed from V and 8 bases from J, the gap between germline ends came to 10 bases. CDR3 DNA sequence: TGTGCCAGCAGCTTAGCGGGGCATGGAGGGGAGCTGTTTTTT. It translates to CASSLAGHGGELFF.

V gene TRBV7-2 combines with J gene TRBJ2-3; TRBD1 is a possible D gene (6 bases). This CDR3 is built from 15 residues. CDR1 is SGHTA and CDR2 is FQGNSA in the germline V gene. Deletions cut 4 bases from V and 6 bases from J, with 17 bases between. CDR3 residues: CASSSQGLNRDTQYF. DNA for the CDR3: TGTGCCAGCAGCTCCCAGGGGCTGAACAGGGATACGCAGTATTTT.

The V and J genes are TRBV6-2 or TRBV6-3 and TRBJ1-2, with no clear D. This CDR3 is built from 14 residues. Germline CDR1 MNHEY, CDR2 SVGEGT. Trimming left V 4 bases short and J 8 bases short, with 17 bases between. The CDR3 DNA reads TGTGCCAGCAGTTTGTCCAACTACCCGGGAGGCTACACCTTC. Protein product: CASSLSNYPGGYTF.